The next 19 T cell receptor beta chains were all read from a single sample in a study of blood T cell repertoires in COVID-19. Sequenced by immunoSEQ multiplex PCR; TCRdb stores in-frame clones only, minus some. The data show fewer than 65,000 clones, approximately 90% seen once. Sample: peripheral blood. These receptors originate from a man aged 45 to 65 with acute or convalescent COVID-19.

This chain links TRBV9 with TRBJ1-2, with 11 bases aligning to TRBD1. V dropped 5 bases and J dropped 4; count of bases not matched to a gene: 13. The CDR3 consists of 17 residues. Germline assignment: CDR1 SGDLS and CDR2 YYNGEE. CDR3 region: CASSKRPGQGVFYGYTF. The CDR3 DNA reads as TGTGCCAGCAGTAAGCGCCCGGGACAGGGGGTTTTCTATGGCTACACCTTC.

CDR3 in DNA: TGTGCCAGCAGTGGTCGTGGGACTAGCGGAGATACGCAGTATTTT. Protein product: CASSGRGTSGDTQYF. This rearrangement joins TRBV2 to TRBJ2-3, with 11 positions matching TRBD2. Germline V gene sequence: CDR1 SNHLY, CDR2 FYNNEI. This CDR3 is 15 amino acids long. V shed 4 bases, J shed 5 bases, and the junction held 5 bases outside the gene matches.

A note on this clone: The conserved phenylalanine or tryptophan is not found at the CDR3 terminus, so this likely reflects a read error. Because the CDR3's place on the DNA is in doubt, the DNA is left out and the CDR3 is given as listed by TCRdb. V is TRBV27 and J is TRBJ2-3; TRBD2 was called by the table and not checked on the DNA. The CDR3 is 14 amino acids long, termini counted. The germline gives CDR1 MNHEY, CDR2 SMNVEV (reference sequence). The chain's CDR3 is CASSSLLGPRGISL.

Concerning this clone itself: Germline and junction disagree at one end, which may indicate a read error. This sequence joins TRBV28 and TRBJ2-1, with D tentatively TRBD2 (7 bases). The CDR3 length is 13 residues. The germline V gene has CDR1 MDHEN and CDR2 SYDVKM. The CDR3 nucleotides read TGTGCCAGCAGCCGCCCGGACAGCGGGAAGGGGATCTTC. Amino acids: CASSRPDSGKGIF.

The chain recombines TRBV6-5 with TRBJ2-1; 11 bases agree with TRBD2. In germline, CDR1 is MNHEY, CDR2 SVGAGI. The CDR3 sequence is 15 residues long. V was pared by 5 bases and J by 4 bases, with 4 bases of the junction left unmatched. The CDR3 region is CASSPRTSGYNEQFF. CDR3 bases: TGTGCCAGCAGTCCCCGGACTAGCGGGTACAATGAGCAGTTCTTC.

The V gene is TRBV18, the J gene TRBJ2-5; possible D gene TRBD2, 5 bases. With 2 bases removed from V and 3 bases from J, the gap between germline ends came to 22 bases. The CDR3 loop spans 18 amino acids. Germline CDR1 KGHSH, CDR2 LQKENI. The CDR3 protein is CASSPIGVGGWIEETQYF. The CDR3 DNA reads TGTGCCAGCTCACCAATAGGTGTTGGCGGGTGGATTGAAGAGACCCAGTACTTC.

This chain connects TRBV6-1 to TRBJ2-7; 7 bases fit TRBD1. Germline-derived CDR1 and CDR2 are MNHNS and SASEGT. The length of the CDR3 is 17 residues. J gave up 2 bases and V 0 bases, and 10 bases lay outside the gene matches. The CDR3 region is CASSEAPVDRATYEQYF. CDR3 nucleotides: TGTGCCAGCAGTGAAGCGCCGGTAGACAGGGCAACCTACGAGCAGTACTTC.

The chain has TRBV9 and TRBJ2-3; the D is unclear. Between the trimmed V and J ends, which lost 2 bases and 0 bases, there was a span of 4 bases. Germline assignment: CDR1 SGDLS and CDR2 YYNGEE. CDR3 length equals 13 residues. CDR3 amino acids: CASSVASTDTQYF. Written as DNA, the CDR3 is TGTGCCAGCAGCGTGGCCAGCACAGATACGCAGTATTTT.

This chain connects TRBV13 to TRBJ2-3; TRBD2 matches 11 bases. Germline CDR1 and CDR2: PRHDT and FYEKMQ (reference sequence). The CDR3 has 17 amino acids. Trimming at V came to 0 bases and at J to 4 bases, leaving 6 bases not matched to a gene. The DNA for the CDR3 is TGTGCCAGCAGCTTAGGCCTGCTAGCGGGAGGCCCAGATACGCAGTATTTT. Translated, it gives CASSLGLLAGGPDTQYF.

The rearrangement uses TRBV7-9 and TRBJ1-2; TRBD1 agrees at 8 bases. Trimming took 2 bases from V and 8 from J; bases not matched to a gene: 13. Germline V lookup: CDR1 SEHNR, CDR2 FQNEAQ (reference sequence). This CDR3 spans 16 amino acids. The CDR3 protein is CASSLLGQGVIGGYTF. In DNA, the CDR3 is TGTGCCAGCAGCTTACTAGGACAGGGTGTGATCGGAGGCTACACCTTC.

The rearrangement joins TRBV24-1 to TRBJ1-3; TRBD1 is a possible D gene (6 bases). Looked up from germline, CDR1 is KGHDR and CDR2 is SFDVKD. The V end was cut by 5 bases, the J end by 0 bases, with 13 bases between. The CDR3 runs 16 residues. Here the CDR3 DNA reads TGTGCCACCAGTGGCCCGACAGGTATCTCTGGAAACACCATATATTTT. Translation: CATSGPTGISGNTIYF.

The chain joins TRBV27 to TRBJ1-5; 7 bases agree with TRBD1. This CDR3 is 14 amino acids long. J gave up 6 bases and V 5 bases, and 7 bases lay outside the gene matches. CDR1 and CDR2 from the germline V gene are MNHEY and SMNVEV (reference sequence). CDR3 sequence reads: CASSDGSGGQPQHF. CDR3 in DNA: TGTGCCAGCAGTGACGGCTCAGGGGGTCAGCCCCAGCATTTT.

This clone has a single count. This rearrangement joins TRBV6-5 to TRBJ2-1; TRBD2 is a possible D gene (6 bases). Germline CDR1 is MNHEY and CDR2 is SVGAGI. The length of the CDR3 is 13 residues. V lost 7 bases and J 2 bases, leaving 9 bases between the germline ends. The CDR3 spells CASKLAPYNEQFF. The CDR3 bases are TGTGCCAGCAAGCTAGCGCCCTACAATGAGCAGTTCTTC.

The J gene is TRBJ1-2, the V gene TRBV7-9; no reliable D call. Germline V gene sequence: CDR1 SEHNR, CDR2 FQNEAQ (reference sequence). This CDR3 spans 13 amino acids. The ends were cut back, 4 bases at V and 7 bases at J, with 13 bases in the middle. For the CDR3, the DNA is TGTGCCAGCAGCTCCCCCCTTCGTCCTGGCTACACCTTC. It is translated as CASSSPLRPGYTF.

Here the CDR3 DNA reads TGTGCCACCAGCAGAGATCGGGGACTAGCGGGAACCCACGAGCAGTACTTC. Its protein product is CATSRDRGLAGTHEQYF. This rearrangement joins TRBV15 to TRBJ2-7, with TRBD2 identical over 13 bases. The CDR3 loop spans 17 amino acids. Germline V lookup: CDR1 LNHNV, CDR2 YYDKDF (reference sequence). Trimming removed 0 bases from V and 5 bases from J; junction bases left unmatched: 7.

The gene calls are TRBV29-1 and TRBJ1-5, with 9 bases fitting TRBD1. This CDR3 spans 13 amino acids. V lost 6 bases to trimming and J lost 6 bases; unmatched junction nucleotides: 6. Germline V gene sequence: CDR1 SQVTM, CDR2 ANQGSEA. The CDR3 DNA is TGCAGCGTGACAGGGGGACGGGGTCAGCCCCAGCATTTT. Translating it yields CSVTGGRGQPQHF. Using reference TRBV29-1 and TRBJ1-5 for the parts outside the CDR3, the full variable domain is SAVISQKPSRDICQRGTSLTIQCQVDSQVTMMFWYRQQPGQSLTLIATANQGSEATYESGFVIDKFPISRPNLTFSTLTVSNMSPEDSSIYLCSVTGGRGQPQHFGDGTRLSIL.

The rearrangement links TRBV4-1 to TRBJ1-5; D may be TRBD1 (6 bases). Per the germline V gene, CDR1 is MGHRA and CDR2 is YSYEKL. The V and J ends lost 0 bases and 9 bases respectively, with 21 bases between them. This CDR3 is built from 17 residues. The CDR3 bases are TGCGCCAGCAGCCAAGATTCGTTTGGGGACACGGAATGGCCCCAGCATTTT. It is translated as CASSQDSFGDTEWPQHF.

CDR3 amino acids: CASSSYGTGALQETQYF. The CDR3 DNA follows: TGTGCCAGCAGCTCGTACGGGACAGGGGCCCTCCAAGAGACCCAGTACTTC. The chain is built from TRBV7-9 and TRBJ2-5; TRBD1 matches 10 bases. V lost 4 bases and J lost 1; bases outside the gene matches: 9. Germline-derived CDR1 and CDR2 are SEHNR and FQNEAQ (reference sequence). This CDR3 has 17 residues.

J is TRBJ2-3 and V is TRBV6-2 or TRBV6-3, with 8 bases lining up with TRBD2. CDR1 is MNHEY, CDR2 SVGEGT, per germline. The CDR3 is made up of 18 amino acids. With 6 bases clipped from V and 2 bases from J, the junction kept 16 bases outside the gene matches. The CDR3 sequence: CASSHRPGLGGFTDTQYF. The CDR3 nucleotides read TGTGCCAGCAGCCATAGACCGGGACTAGGGGGATTCACAGATACGCAGTATTTT.